A single T cell receptor beta chain is shown here with its context. The antigen is not known. These data belong to a study of shared clonotypes between healthy human individuals. Data came from immunoSEQ multiplex PCR; TCRdb stores just in-frame clones and leaves some out. The top ten clones hold 0.55% to 0.7% of a sample with over 850,000 clones, approximately 80% of them seen once. General observations from the study: Limited genetic and exposure-history diversity came from having few donors. Sequencing depth was a factor that was expected to affect clonotype sharing among donors.

This TCR was sampled from a man aged 18 to 30 in good health. Some clones in this sample may be carry-over from other donors' samples. Material: memory CD4+ T cells from PBMCs. The subset denotes: CD45RA-negative fraction.

The CDR3 sequence: CSVEGPGDEQFF. CDR3 DNA sequence: TGCAGCGTGGAGGGGCCGGGGGATGAGCAGTTCTTC. The rearrangement links TRBV29-1 to TRBJ2-1; a possible D gene is TRBD2 (6 bases). V lost 6 bases, J lost 8 bases, and 14 bases lay in between. The germline V gene encodes CDR1 SQVTM and CDR2 ANQGSEA. The CDR3 length is 12 residues.